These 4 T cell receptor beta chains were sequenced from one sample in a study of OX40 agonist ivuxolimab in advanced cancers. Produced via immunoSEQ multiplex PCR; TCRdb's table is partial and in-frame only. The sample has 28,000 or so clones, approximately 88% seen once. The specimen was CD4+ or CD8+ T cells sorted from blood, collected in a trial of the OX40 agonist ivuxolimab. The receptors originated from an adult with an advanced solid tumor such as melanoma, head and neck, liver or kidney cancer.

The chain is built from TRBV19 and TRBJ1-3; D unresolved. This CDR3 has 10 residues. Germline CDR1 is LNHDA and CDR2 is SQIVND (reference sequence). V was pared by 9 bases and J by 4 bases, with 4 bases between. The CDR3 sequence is CASEGNTIYF. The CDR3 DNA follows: TGTGCCAGCGAAGGAAACACCATATATTTT.

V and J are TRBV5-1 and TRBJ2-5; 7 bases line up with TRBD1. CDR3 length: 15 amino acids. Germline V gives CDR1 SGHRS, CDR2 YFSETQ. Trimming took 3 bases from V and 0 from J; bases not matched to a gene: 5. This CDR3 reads CASSSGTAYQETQYF. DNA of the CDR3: TGCGCCAGCAGCTCCGGGACAGCGTACCAAGAGACCCAGTACTTC.

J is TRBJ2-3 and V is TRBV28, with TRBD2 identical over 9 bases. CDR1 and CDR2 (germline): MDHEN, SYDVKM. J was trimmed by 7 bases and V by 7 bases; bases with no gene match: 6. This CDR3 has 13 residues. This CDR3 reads CASTERGDNTQYF. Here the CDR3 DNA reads TGTGCCAGCACGGAGCGGGGGGACAATACGCAGTATTTT.

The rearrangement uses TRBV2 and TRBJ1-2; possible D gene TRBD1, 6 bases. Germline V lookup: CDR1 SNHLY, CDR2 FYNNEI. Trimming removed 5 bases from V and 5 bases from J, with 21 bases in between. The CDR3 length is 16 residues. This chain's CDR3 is CASSSPRDTGKYGYTF. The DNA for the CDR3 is TGTGCCAGCAGTTCCCCCCGGGACACCGGGAAGTATGGCTACACCTTC.